The present T cell receptor beta chain was sequenced within a study of blood T cell repertoires in COVID-19. On the study more broadly: The study drew acute and convalescent COVID-19 samples from the United States, Italy and Spain. The analysed material was cDNA or gDNA that came from T cells, B-cell-depleted T cells, or PBMCs.

Germline lookup yields CDR1 MNHNY and CDR2 SVGAGI (reference sequence). The CDR3 is made up of 13 amino acids. Trimming pared 7 bases from V and 2 bases from J, leaving 12 bases between. As originally analysed: Amplification of reference gene primers provided the estimated nucleated cell counts. Using immunoSEQ multiplex PCR, the repertoire was profiled, and TCRdb retains in-frame clones only, with some absent. V, J and clone size are those of that table, while D and trimming were read from the DNA. In the table there are about 250,000 clones, about 79% of which are singletons. This TCR came from a man older than 75 with acute or convalescent COVID-19. This chain uses TRBV6-6 with TRBJ2-7; a possible D gene is TRBD2 (6 bases). Sequenced input: peripheral blood. The CDR3 nucleotides are TGTGCCAGCAACCAACTAGCCGCCTACGAGCAGTACTTC. This encodes CASNQLAAYEQYF.